Listed below are T cell receptor beta chains from one sample, sequenced in a study of CD8 T cells in Susac syndrome. TCRdb re-analysed the immunoSEQ multiplex PCR reads in MiXCR, keeping a single row per CDR3 protein. The data contain approximately 300,000 distinct CDR3 sequences, around 89% of them singletons. Sequencing was carried out using CD8+ T cells from PBMCs. The receptors were gathered from a human donor with multiple sclerosis. Both conserved end residues are part of each CDR3. A D gene is named only where the DNA matches it firmly. Clone size is shown for a subset of rows, as once, few, many or a class of expanded clone.

TRBJ2-7	.	TRBV6-1	.	TGTGCCAGCAGTACGCCCCGGGAGTCAGGGTTTTACGAGCAGTACTTC	CASSTPRESGFYEQYF
TRBJ2-5	.	TRBV7-9	.	TGTGCCAGCAGCTTACTTACGGGGGCCGGGGAGACCCAGTACTTC	CASSLLTGAGETQYF
TRBJ2-5	.	TRBV19	.	TGTGCCAGTAGTATAGGGGGGCGGAGTCGGAATGAGCAGTACTTC	CASSIGGRSRNEQYF
TRBJ2-1	.	TRBV27	.	TGTGCCAGTAGCCTCGGGAGTTCCTACAATGAGCAGTTCTTC	CASSLGSSYNEQFF
TRBJ2-1	TRBD2	TRBV4-2	.	TGTGCCAGCAGCCAAGGGACTAGCGGGATCAATGAGCAGTTCTTC	CASSQGTSGINEQFF
TRBJ2-1	TRBD1	TRBV3-1	.	TGTGCCAGCAGCACCTCAGGGGGCCCTAACTACTACAATGAGCAGTTCTTC	CASSTSGGPNYYNEQFF
TRBJ2-7	.	TRBV7-8	.	TGTGCCAGCAGCCGGAGTGAACGGGGGTCGGAGCAGTACTTC	CASSRSERGSEQYF
TRBJ2-7	.	TRBV6-2/TRBV6-3	.	TGTGCCAGCAGATTAACCGGGGGCAGGGACGAGCAGTACTTC	CASRLTGGRDEQYF
TRBJ2-7	TRBD2	TRBV28	.	TGTGCCAGCAGTACGCCACTAGCGGGAGGCTACGAGCAGTACTTC	CASSTPLAGGYEQYF
TRBJ2-1	.	TRBV10-3	few	TGTGCCATCAGTGGGACAGGTACGGGGGGCTTTTACAATGAGCAGTTCTTC	CAISGTGTGGFYNEQFF
TRBJ2-3	.	TRBV2	.	TGTGCCAGCAGGGAAGACCGGGACCCCTCACTCACAGATACGCAGTATTTT	CASREDRDPSLTDTQYF
TRBJ2-7	TRBD1	TRBV19	.	TGTGCCAGTAGGAATACAGGGGGCAAGTACGAGCAGTACTTC	CASRNTGGKYEQYF
TRBJ2-2	TRBD1	TRBV27	once	TGTGCCAGCAGTTTATCCTCACCGGGACAGGGATCCGCGAACACCGGGGAGCTGTTTTTT	CASSLSSPGQGSANTGELFF
TRBJ2-7	.	TRBV5-4	.	TGTGCCAGCAGCTTGGAGTCTGGCTACGACAGTCCGAGCTCCTACGAGCAGTACTTC	CASSLESGYDSPSSYEQYF
TRBJ2-7	.	TRBV28	.	TGTGCCAGCACCCGAACAGGGGAGCAGTACTTC	CASTRTGEQYF
TRBJ2-2	TRBD1	TRBV27	.	TGTGCCAGCAGTTTAGGGACAGGGTCCGGGGAGCTGTTTTTT	CASSLGTGSGELFF
TRBJ2-7	TRBD2	TRBV5-1	once	TGCGCCAGCAGCTTCCCCGGGACTAGCGGGCTTGGGTCCTACGAGCAGTACTTC	CASSFPGTSGLGSYEQYF
TRBJ2-3	TRBD2	TRBV13	.	TGTGCCAGCAGCTCCACCGGGACTAGCGGTGATACGCAGTATTTT	CASSSTGTSGDTQYF
TRBJ2-3	TRBD2	TRBV6-4	few	TGTGCCAGCAGTGACTCTAGCGGGGGGGCAGATACGCAGTATTTT	CASSDSSGGADTQYF
TRBJ1-1	.	TRBV12-3/TRBV12-4	.	TGTGCCAGCAGCCCATCCCTCGCTGAAGCTTTCTTT	CASSPSLAEAFF
TRBJ1-1	.	TRBV4-3	.	TGCGCCAGCAGCCAAGGGGAGGACACTGAAGCTTTCTTT	CASSQGEDTEAFF
TRBJ2-7	.	TRBV7-8	.	TGTGCCAGCAGCCGGACAGTCCCCCTTAACGAGCAGTACTTC	CASSRTVPLNEQYF
TRBJ2-1	TRBD1	TRBV25-1	.	TGTGCCAGCAGTGAATTCAGACAGGGTTGGAGTGAGCAGTTCTTC	CASSEFRQGWSEQFF
TRBJ2-2	TRBD1	TRBV27	.	TGTGCCAGCAGTTCCCGGGACAGGGGTCCCGGGGAGCTGTTTTTT	CASSSRDRGPGELFF
TRBJ1-4	.	TRBV2	.	TGTGCCAGCATCGCCCCGACAGGCTATAATGAAAAACTGTTTTTT	CASIAPTGYNEKLFF